The 23 T cell receptor beta chains given below trace back to one sample, sequenced in a study of T-cell memory formation after mild COVID-19. Each CDR3 protein is one row after TCRdb ran MiXCR on the 5' RACE reads. Among about 280,000 distinct CDR3 sequences listed, roughly 8.2% were seen once. Sequencing was done on a sample of PBMCs or a T cell subset sorted from them (not recorded which). Every receptor here comes from a young man who had mild COVID-19 (a few samples of this study predate the infection). Cell type and time point are not known.

This clonotype showed up just a few times. The V gene is TRBV21-1, the J gene TRBJ1-3; TRBD1 was called by the table and not checked on the DNA. TRBV21-1 is a listed pseudogene. The CDR3 sequence is 15 residues long. The chain's CDR3 is CASRSDRKGGNTIYF. DNA of the CDR3: TGTGCCAGCAGGTCGGACAGGAAAGGCGGAAACACCATATATTTT.

This clonotype has just a few counts. The chain links TRBV7-6 to TRBJ2-1; 10 bases map to TRBD2. Per germline, CDR1 SGHVS and CDR2 FNYEAQ. The CDR3 is made up of 15 amino acids. The junction had 7 bases not matched to a gene; V was cut back by 1 base and J by 10 bases. This chain's CDR3 is CASSLGTSGGVEQFF. Here the CDR3 DNA reads TGTGCCAGCAGCTTAGGTACCAGCGGGGGGGTCGAGCAGTTCTTC.

V usage is TRBV5-4 and J usage is TRBJ2-7, with 16 bases that match TRBD2. Germline V gene data show CDR1 as SGHNT and CDR2 as YYREEE (reference sequence). V trimming: 4 bases; J trimming: 0 bases; junction bases outside the gene matches: 10. The CDR3 contains 19 residues. This chain's CDR3 is CASSPGTGTSGGASYEQYF. The CDR3, as DNA: TGTGCCAGCAGCCCGGGAACCGGGACTAGCGGGGGGGCCTCCTACGAGCAGTACTTC.

This clonotype occurred many times. The gene calls are TRBV12-3 or TRBV12-4 and TRBJ2-3; 12 nucleotides align to TRBD2. The CDR3 has 14 amino acids. V was clipped by 6 bases and J by 5 bases; unmatched bases: 3. CDR3 nucleotide sequence: TGTGCCAGCAGGCTAGCGGGGGGGGAAGATACGCAGTATTTT. This codes for CASRLAGGEDTQYF.

This clonotype was detected only a few times. V and J are TRBV7-8 and TRBJ2-7, with D hard to call. From germline, CDR1 is SGHVS and CDR2 FQNEAQ. The CDR3 runs to 12 residues. V shed 3 bases and J shed 6 bases, with 9 bases lying between them. This chain's CDR3 is CASSFASSEQYF. CDR3 nucleotide sequence: TGTGCCAGCAGCTTCGCGAGTTCCGAGCAGTACTTC.

This clonotype was picked up many times. This chain joins TRBV4-2 and TRBJ2-1; TRBD1 or TRBD2 may be the D gene (6 bases each). Germline CDR1 LGHNA, CDR2 YNFKEQ. The V end was cut by 0 bases, the J end by 4 bases, with 13 bases between. The CDR3 contains 16 residues. The CDR3 protein is CASSQENGGQYNEQFF. The CDR3 region has the DNA TGTGCCAGCAGCCAAGAGAATGGGGGGCAGTACAATGAGCAGTTCTTC.

This chain uses TRBV4-3 with TRBJ1-2; 8 nucleotides agree with TRBD1. CDR3 size: 13 residues. Germline trimming cut 5 bases from V and 6 bases from J; bases unmatched to any gene: 5. Germline assignment: CDR1 LGHNA and CDR2 YSLEER. The CDR3 sequence: CASSSRTGNGYTF. Here the CDR3 DNA reads TGCGCCAGCAGCTCCCGGACAGGGAATGGCTACACCTTC.

This clonotype was found many times. The chain employs TRBV7-2 and TRBJ2-3, with 11 bases that match TRBD2. Germline-derived CDR1 and CDR2 are SGHTA and FQGNSA. This CDR3 region has 16 residues. V was pared by 1 base and J by 3 bases, with 3 bases of the junction left unmatched. The CDR3 DNA follows: TGTGCCAGCAGCTTAGGCCCTAGCGGGGGGACAGATACGCAGTATTTT. Translated: CASSLGPSGGTDTQYF.

This clonotype was counted many times. The chain recombines TRBV12-3 or TRBV12-4 with TRBJ2-7, with D possibly being TRBD2 (6 bases). Trimming took 6 bases from V and 0 from J, leaving 15 bases between them. This CDR3 spans 15 amino acids. The CDR3 nucleotides are TGTGCCAGCAGGCCAGGAGGGGAGAGCTCCTACGAGCAGTACGTC. It translates to CASRPGGESSYEQYV.

The rearrangement uses TRBV7-2 and TRBJ2-5, with D hard to call. Germline values: CDR1 SGHTA, CDR2 FQGNSA. V was cut by 4 bases and J by 1 base, with 7 bases left in between. There are 13 residues in the CDR3. CDR3 nucleotide sequence: TGTGCCAGCAGCTATGGTACCCAAGAGACCCAGTACTTC. This sequence encodes CASSYGTQETQYF.

The rearrangement uses TRBV25-1 and TRBJ1-3; D is ambiguous. CDR3 length equals 13 residues. Deletions cut 7 bases from V and 2 bases from J, with 9 bases between. CDR1 is MGHDK and CDR2 is SYGVNS in the germline V gene. CDR3 DNA sequence: TGTGCCAGCAAGAAGGCTCCTGGAAACACCATATATTTT. Its protein product is CASKKAPGNTIYF.

The chain links TRBV4-3 to TRBJ2-3; 12 positions match TRBD2. Germline V gives CDR1 LGHNA, CDR2 YSLEER. V dropped 1 base and J dropped 6; count of bases not matched to a gene: 2. The CDR3 has 15 amino acids. DNA of the CDR3: TGCGCCAGCAGCCAAGCACTAGCGGGGGGTGATACGCAGTATTTT. Translation gives CASSQALAGGDTQYF.

The chain uses TRBV4-1 and TRBJ1-3; D is ambiguous. CDR3 size: 15 residues. In germline, CDR1 is MGHRA, CDR2 YSYEKL. The V gene lost 0 bases and the J gene lost 4 bases, with 10 bases spanning the gap. The CDR3 is CASSQDRSGGNTIYF. The CDR3 region has the DNA TGCGCCAGCAGCCAAGACAGGTCGGGGGGAAACACCATATATTTT.

The gene calls are TRBV13 and TRBJ2-3, with D perhaps matching TRBD1 or TRBD2 (6 bases each). Germline CDR1 and CDR2: PRHDT and FYEKMQ (reference sequence). The CDR3 covers 15 residues. V was shortened by 4 bases and J by 4 bases, with 15 bases between the two germline ends. The CDR3 coding sequence is TGTGCCAGCAGCTACTTGGGGGGCGCGGCAGATACGCAGTATTTT. Amino acid sequence: CASSYLGGAADTQYF.

The sample holds many counts of this clonotype. The V and J genes are TRBV6-2 or TRBV6-3 and TRBJ2-1; 9 nucleotides line up with TRBD2. This CDR3 contains 16 residues. J gave up 5 bases and V 6 bases, and 11 bases lay outside the gene matches. Germline V lookup: CDR1 MNHEY, CDR2 SVGEGT. CDR3 sequence: CASSHSWRGGNNEQFF. As DNA, the CDR3 is TGTGCCAGCAGCCACTCGTGGCGGGGGGGCAACAATGAGCAGTTCTTC.

This clonotype has a count of ten or more. V usage is TRBV28 and J usage is TRBJ2-3; 8 nucleotides match TRBD2. The V gene's germline CDR1 is MDHEN and CDR2 SYDVKM. There are 14 residues in the CDR3. With V trimmed by 11 bases and J by 4 bases, 11 bases remained unmatched. The CDR3 DNA sequence: TGTGCCCCGGGGGGGCCCTCGAGGGCAGATACGCAGTATTTT. It specifies CAPGGPSRADTQYF.

This clonotype has ten or more counts. V and J are TRBV7-9 and TRBJ2-7; D possibly matches TRBD1 or TRBD2 (5 bases each). The CDR3 runs 12 residues. Deletions cut 2 bases from V and 5 bases from J, with 7 bases between. CDR1 and CDR2 from the germline V gene are SEHNR and FQNEAQ (reference sequence). The CDR3 reads CASSLRDHEQYV. In DNA, the CDR3 is TGTGCCAGCAGCTTACGGGACCACGAGCAGTACGTC.

The V and J genes are TRBV27 and TRBJ2-7, with 7 bases matching TRBD1. V dropped 9 bases and J dropped 3; count of bases not matched to a gene: 14. The CDR3 loop spans 15 amino acids. The germline V gene has CDR1 MNHEY and CDR2 SMNVEV (reference sequence). The CDR3 loop is CASNDRVGLGYEQYV. The CDR3 bases are TGTGCCAGTAACGACAGGGTTGGTTTGGGCTACGAGCAGTACGTC.

The genes are TRBV9 and TRBJ2-6; D gene uncertain. There are 15 residues in the CDR3. V was pared by 0 bases and J by 3 bases, with 7 bases between. Germline-derived CDR1 and CDR2 are SGDLS and YYNGEE. CDR3 nucleotides: TGTGCCAGCAGCGTAGTGGGTCATGGGGCCAACGTCCTGACTTTC. Translating gives CASSVVGHGANVLTF. The full variable domain, with the rest looked up from reference TRBV9 and TRBJ2-6, is DSGVTQTPKHLITATGQRVTLRCSPRSGDLSVYWYQQSLDQGLQFLIQYYNGEERAKGNILERFSAQQFPDLHSELNLSSLELGDSALYFCASSVVGHGANVLTFGAGSRLTVL.

The chain uses TRBV20-1 and TRBJ2-7, with D unresolved. V was clipped by 2 bases and J by 7 bases, with 18 bases between them. Germline V gene data show CDR1 as DFQATT and CDR2 as SNEGSKA (reference sequence). The CDR3 runs to 14 residues. This CDR3 is CSARLGKGHLEQYF. In DNA, the CDR3 is TGCAGTGCTAGATTGGGAAAGGGCCATTTGGAGCAGTACTTC.

This clonotype was seen only a few times. The chain uses TRBV5-1 and TRBJ1-1, with 10 bases matching TRBD1. The CDR3 is made up of 13 amino acids. V gave up 7 bases and J gave up 6 bases; unmatched junction bases: 6. CDR1 and CDR2 (germline): SGHRS, YFSETQ. CDR3 loop: CASRGQGMPEAFF. DNA of the CDR3: TGCGCCAGCCGGGGACAGGGGATGCCTGAAGCTTTCTTT. Drawing the rest from reference TRBV5-1 and TRBJ1-1, the complete variable domain is KAGVTQTPRYLIKTRGQQVTLSCSPISGHRSVSWYQQTPGQGLQFLFEYFSETQRNKGNFPGRFSGRQFSNSRSEMNVSTLELGDSALYLCASRGQGMPEAFFGQGTRLTVV.

In its sample, this clonotype was seen a few times. This chain connects TRBV6-9 to TRBJ1-6; D is ambiguous. Germline V gene data show CDR1 as MNHGY and CDR2 as SVAAGI. CDR3 length equals 15 residues. V lost 1 base, J lost 9 bases, and 13 bases lay in between. The CDR3 here is CASSYLRVCASPLHF. The DNA for the CDR3 is TGTGCCAGCAGTTATTTAAGGGTTTGCGCTTCACCCCTCCACTTT.

This clonotype was observed many times. The chain links TRBV5-1 to TRBJ1-5, with D perhaps matching TRBD1 (5 bases). The CDR3 is made up of 14 amino acids. V gave up 7 bases and J gave up 4 bases, with 15 bases separating them. CDR1 is SGHRS and CDR2 is YFSETQ in the germline V gene. The CDR3 DNA sequence: TGCGCCAGCTCCCCCGGGACTGCGAATCAGCCCCAGCATTTT. It encodes CASSPGTANQPQHF.